This TCR beta chain came from a study of blood T cell repertoires in COVID-19. Looking at the study overall: Collection of acute and convalescent COVID-19 samples took place in the United States, Italy and Spain.

TCRdb keeps only in-frame clones here, not all; method: immunoSEQ multiplex PCR. The sample carries a few hundred thousand clones, approximately 90% recorded once. The sequence was obtained from a woman aged 25 to 39 who had recovered from COVID-19. Sequenced sample: peripheral blood.

For the CDR3, the DNA is TGTGCCAGCAGTGGGGAGGTTGGGGCCTACAATGAGCAGTTCTTC. Translating it yields CASSGEVGAYNEQFF. V is TRBV2 and J is TRBJ2-1; tentatively, D is TRBD2 (6 bases). CDR1 is SNHLY, CDR2 FYNNEI, per germline. The V and J ends lost 4 bases and 2 bases respectively, with 12 bases between them. The CDR3 is 15 amino acids.